This T cell receptor (beta chain) emerged from a study of blood T cell repertoires in COVID-19. Study-wide context: Spain, Italy and the United States supplied samples that represented acute and convalescent COVID-19.

V lost 6 bases to trimming and J lost 6 bases; unmatched junction nucleotides: 5. From germline, CDR1 is MNHEY and CDR2 SVGAGI. The CDR3 consists of 15 residues. Assay used: immunoSEQ multiplex PCR; TCRdb lists only in-frame clones, some missing. The sample yields 150,000 or so clones, 82% seen once. The receptor's source is a human donor with acute or convalescent COVID-19. The donor label of this sample is uncertain. V is TRBV6-5 and J is TRBJ2-3; TRBD2 matches 14 bases. The sample comprised peripheral blood. The CDR3: CASRGLAGARDTQYF. The CDR3 nucleotides are TGTGCCAGCAGGGGACTAGCGGGGGCCCGGGATACGCAGTATTTT.